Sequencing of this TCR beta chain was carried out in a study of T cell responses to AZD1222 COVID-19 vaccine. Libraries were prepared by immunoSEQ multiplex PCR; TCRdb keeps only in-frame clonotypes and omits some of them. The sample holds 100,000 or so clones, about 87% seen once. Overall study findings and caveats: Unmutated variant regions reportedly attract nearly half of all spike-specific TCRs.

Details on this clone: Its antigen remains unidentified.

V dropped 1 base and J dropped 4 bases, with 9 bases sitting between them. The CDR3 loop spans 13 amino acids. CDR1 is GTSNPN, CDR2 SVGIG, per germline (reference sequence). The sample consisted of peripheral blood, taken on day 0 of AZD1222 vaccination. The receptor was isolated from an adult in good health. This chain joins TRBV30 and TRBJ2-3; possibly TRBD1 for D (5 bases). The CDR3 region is CAWSETVADTQYF. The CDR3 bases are TGTGCCTGGAGTGAGACAGTGGCAGATACGCAGTATTTT.